This T cell receptor beta chain was captured by sequencing in a study of shared clonotypes between healthy human individuals. Regarding the study as a whole: Estimated clonotype richness was generally higher in naive than memory subsets.

CDR3 length: 22 residues. The germline V gene encodes CDR1 SNHLY and CDR2 FYNNEI. Germline trimming cut 2 bases from V and 2 bases from J; bases unmatched to any gene: 21. There were only Caucasian adults among the donors, and all lived in Nashville, Tennessee. A CD45RA-negative memory subset and a CD45RA+ naive subset were separated from the CD4+ cells. Remarks on this clone: Its target is not known.

The assay used deep level. Clones were read by immunoSEQ multiplex PCR, and TCRdb kept only the in-frame ones, dropping some. The data show 2.3 million or so clones, 90% to 95% seen once. The TCR was taken from a man between 18 and 35 years old in good health. Some clones in this sample may be carry-over from other donors' samples. Sequencing used naive CD4+ T cells from PBMCs. The subset here: CD45RA+ positively selected. The chain is built from TRBV2 and TRBJ2-6; 7 nucleotides line up with TRBD1. CDR3 loop: CASSEPPSTSLLGGTGANVLTF. CDR3 bases: TGTGCCAGCAGTGAACCCCCCTCAACCTCACTTTTAGGGGGCACTGGGGCCAACGTCCTGACTTTC.